This T cell receptor (beta chain) originates from a study of memory CD4+ T cells and cytomegalovirus serostatus. The sort gate was single viable CD3+CD4+CD8-CD45RO+ cells for memory CD4+ T cells. Deletions cut 5 bases from V and 8 bases from J, with 17 bases between. The germline CDR1 and CDR2 sequences are MDHEN and SYDVKM. The CDR3 consists of 14 residues. Profiled with immunoSEQ multiplex PCR; TCRdb holds only in-frame clones, not every one. The sample holds under 65,000 clones, just under 80% seen once. Sequenced: memory CD4+ T cells from blood. The rearrangement joins TRBV28 to TRBJ2-3; D is unclear. The receptor was isolated from an adult in good health and CMV-seronegative. CDR3 sequence reads: CASSPPPAGSTQYF. The CDR3 DNA sequence: TGTGCCAGCAGTCCGCCCCCAGCTGGAAGTACGCAGTATTTT.